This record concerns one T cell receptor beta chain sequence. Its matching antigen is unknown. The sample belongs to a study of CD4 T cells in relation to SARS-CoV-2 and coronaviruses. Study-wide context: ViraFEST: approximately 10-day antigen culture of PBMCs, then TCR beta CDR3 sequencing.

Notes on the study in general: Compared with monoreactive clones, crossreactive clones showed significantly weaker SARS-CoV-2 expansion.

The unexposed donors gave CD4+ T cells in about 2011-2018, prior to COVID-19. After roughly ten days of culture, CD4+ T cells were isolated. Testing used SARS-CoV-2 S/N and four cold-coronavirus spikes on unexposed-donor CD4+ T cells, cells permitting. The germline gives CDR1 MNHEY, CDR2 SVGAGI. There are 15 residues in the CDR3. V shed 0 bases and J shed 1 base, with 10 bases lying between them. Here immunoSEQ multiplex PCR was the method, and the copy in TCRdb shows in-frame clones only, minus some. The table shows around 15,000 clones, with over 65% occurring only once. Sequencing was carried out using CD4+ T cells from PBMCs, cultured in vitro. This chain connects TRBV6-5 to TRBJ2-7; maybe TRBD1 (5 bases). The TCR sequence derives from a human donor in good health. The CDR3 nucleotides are TGTGCCAGCAGTTACTCGATACAGGATTCCTACGAGCAGTACTTC. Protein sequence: CASSYSIQDSYEQYF.